The entry below describes one T cell receptor beta chain. The authors reverse transcribed all of the isolated RNA, so sequencing captured expressed TCRB transcripts. Produced via immunoSEQ multiplex PCR; TCRdb's table is partial and in-frame only. The table lists approximately 340,000 clones, more than 13% of them singletons. The sample belongs to a study of beta chain features in type 1 diabetes. This CDR3 contains 15 residues. CDR1 MNHEY and CDR2 SMNVEV come from the germline V gene (reference sequence). Trimming removed 2 bases from V and 3 bases from J, with 11 bases in between. By way of CD45RO/CCR7/CD25/CD127/CD95/CD27, the CD4+ regulatory, stem cell-like memory, central memory and naive cells were sorted.

The source of this sequence is a woman aged 18-29 years in good health. The material sequenced was naive CD4+ T cells from blood. This chain joins TRBV27 and TRBJ1-5; possibly TRBD1 for D (5 bases). The CDR3 DNA reads as TGTGCCAGCAGTTTAACCCACAGGACCAATCAGCCCCAGCATTTT. Encoded protein: CASSLTHRTNQPQHF.